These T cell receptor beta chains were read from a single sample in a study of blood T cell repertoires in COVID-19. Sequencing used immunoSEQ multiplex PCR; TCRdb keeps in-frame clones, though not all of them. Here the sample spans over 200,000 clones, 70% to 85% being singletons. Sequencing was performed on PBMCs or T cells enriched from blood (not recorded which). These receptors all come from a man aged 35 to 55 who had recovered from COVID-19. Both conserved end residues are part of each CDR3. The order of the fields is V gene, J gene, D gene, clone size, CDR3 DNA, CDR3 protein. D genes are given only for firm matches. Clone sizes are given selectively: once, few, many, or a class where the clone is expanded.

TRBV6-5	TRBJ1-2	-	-	TGTGCCAGCAGTTGGGGGGGCGAGAATGGCTACACCTTC	CASSWGGENGYTF
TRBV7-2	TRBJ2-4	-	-	TGTGCCAGCAGCTTAGGGGCTAGCCCTCCTAGCATTCAGTACTTC	CASSLGASPPSIQYF
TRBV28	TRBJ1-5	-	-	TGTGCCAGCAGCCCGCGGTCGGGTAGTAATAGTCAGCCCCAGCATTTT	CASSPRSGSNSQPQHF
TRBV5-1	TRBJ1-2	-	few	TGCGCCAGCAGCTTGACGGACAGAGGCTACACCTTC	CASSLTDRGYTF
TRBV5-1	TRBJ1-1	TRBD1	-	TGCGCCAGCAGCCCGGGACAGCCAAACACTGAAGCTTTCTTT	CASSPGQPNTEAFF
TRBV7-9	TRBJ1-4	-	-	TGTGCCAGCAGCGAACAGGGACCAACTAATGAAAAACTGTTTTTT	CASSEQGPTNEKLFF
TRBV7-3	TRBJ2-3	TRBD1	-	TGTGCCAGCAGCCTACAGGGACAGGGCACAGATACGCAGTATTTT	CASSLQGQGTDTQYF
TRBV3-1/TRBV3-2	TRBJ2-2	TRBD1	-	TGTGCCAGCAGCCAAGAACCACGACAGGGCGGTTACGGGGAGCTGTTTTTT	CASSQEPRQGGYGELFF
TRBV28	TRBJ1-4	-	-	TGTGCCAGCAGCCAAATACCCGCGGGAGCCATTAAACTGTTTTTT	CASSQIPAGAIKLFF
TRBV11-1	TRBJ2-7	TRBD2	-	TGTGCCAGCAGCTTAGTAGGACTAGCGTACTACGAGCAGTACTTC	CASSLVGLAYYEQYF
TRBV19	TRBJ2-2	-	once	TGTGCCAGTAGGAGAAGGGTAGCGGGGGAGCTGTTTTTT	CASRRRVAGELFF
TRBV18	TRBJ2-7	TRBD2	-	TGTGCCAGCTCACCGGGACTAGCGGGATCCTACGAGCAGTACTTC	CASSPGLAGSYEQYF
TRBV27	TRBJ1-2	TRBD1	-	TGTGCCAGCAGTTCCAGACAGGGGCGCGAAAACTATGGCTACACCTTC	CASSSRQGRENYGYTF
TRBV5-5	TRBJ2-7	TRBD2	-	TGTGCCAGCAGCTTTAGCGGGGGGGGCATCGAGCAGTACTTC	CASSFSGGGIEQYF
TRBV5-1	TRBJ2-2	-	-	TGCGCCAGCAGCTTCGGTGGGGGGGCCGGGTACACCGGGGAGCTGTTTTTT	CASSFGGGAGYTGELFF
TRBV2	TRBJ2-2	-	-	TGTGCCAGCAGTGAATGGCAGGGTAACACCGGGGAGCTGTTTTTT	CASSEWQGNTGELFF
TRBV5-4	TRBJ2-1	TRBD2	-	TGTGCCAGCAGCTTGGGGCGGGAGACCCCCAACAATGAGCAGTTCTTC	CASSLGRETPNNEQFF
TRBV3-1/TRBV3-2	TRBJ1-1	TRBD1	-	TGTGCCAGCAGCCAAGGGGACAGTAAAGCTTTCTTT	CASSQGDSKAFF
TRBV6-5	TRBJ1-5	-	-	TGTGCCAGTTTAGGTTCCGGGTCCAATCAGCCCCAGCATTTT	CASLGSGSNQPQHF
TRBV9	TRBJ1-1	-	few	TGTGCCAGCAGCCCCGACATCATGAACACTGAAGCTTTCTTT	CASSPDIMNTEAFF
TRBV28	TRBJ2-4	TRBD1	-	TGTGCCAGCAGTCCTTTCCAGGGGGTGGCCAAAAACATTCAGTACTTC	CASSPFQGVAKNIQYF
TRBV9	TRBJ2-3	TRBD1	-	TGTGCCAGCAGCCCTGGGACAGGGAGCACAGATACGCAGTATTTT	CASSPGTGSTDTQYF
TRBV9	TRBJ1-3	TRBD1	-	TGTGCCAGCAGCTTTACGACAGGGGCCGGCTCTGGAAACACCATATATTTT	CASSFTTGAGSGNTIYF
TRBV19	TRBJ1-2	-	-	TGTGCCAGTAGTATAGGAGGGAAAGGAGCTGGCTACACCTTC	CASSIGGKGAGYTF
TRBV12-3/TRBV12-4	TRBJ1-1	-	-	TGTGCCAGCACCCCGGACAGCACTGAAGCTTTCTTT	CASTPDSTEAFF
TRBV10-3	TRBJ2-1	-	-	TGTGCCATCAGTGAAAGGTTGGAGGGAGGAATTGAGCAGTTCTTC	CAISERLEGGIEQFF
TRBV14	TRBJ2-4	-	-	TGTGCCAGCAGCCAGCGGAGTTTTCCTCAGTACTTC	CASSQRSFPQYF
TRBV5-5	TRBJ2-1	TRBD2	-	TGTGCCAGCAGCTCTAGCGGGGGGTCCTACAATGAGCAGTTCTTC	CASSSSGGSYNEQFF
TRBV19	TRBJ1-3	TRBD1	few	TGTGCCAGTAGTGGGGACAGGGTCGGCGGAAACACCATATATTTT	CASSGDRVGGNTIYF
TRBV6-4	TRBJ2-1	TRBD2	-	TGTGCCAGCAGTCTGCGGGGGGAGGGCGATGAGCAGTTCTTC	CASSLRGEGDEQFF
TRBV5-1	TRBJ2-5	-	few	TGCGCCAGCAGCTTGCTGGTAATAAGAGAGGCCCAGTACTTC	CASSLLVIREAQYF
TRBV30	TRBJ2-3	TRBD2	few	TGTGCCTGGAGGAGCCCCCCGGGACTAGCGGGAGGAGGAGATACGCAGTATTTT	CAWRSPPGLAGGGDTQYF
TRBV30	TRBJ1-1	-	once	TGTGCCTGGAACAGGCGTACGGACACTGAAGCTTTCTTT	CAWNRRTDTEAFF
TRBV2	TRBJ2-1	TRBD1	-	TGTGCCAGCACCGGGACAGGGGCTCTCAATGAGCAGTTCTTC	CASTGTGALNEQFF
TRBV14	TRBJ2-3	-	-	TGTGCCAGCAGCCAAGTCGCCAGGGGAAATACGCAGTATTTT	CASSQVARGNTQYF